This T cell receptor beta chain was retrieved from a study of T cell responses to AZD1222 COVID-19 vaccine. Study-wide context: Pooled in the analysis were second doses at about 4 or about 12 weeks. General observations from the study: It was only a handful of AZD1222 recipients who were seropositive at baseline. Researchers took repertoire samples only after the peak T cell response had come.

Clones were sequenced by immunoSEQ multiplex PCR, and TCRdb holds only the in-frame ones, with some missing. This table has over 120,000 clones, around 85% appearing once. Note on this clone: The antigen remains unidentified. Germline and junction disagree at one end, which may indicate a read error.

The germline gives CDR1 PRHDT, CDR2 FYEKMQ (reference sequence). The CDR3 totals 13 residues. The starting material was peripheral blood, obtained on day 0 of AZD1222 vaccination. This sequence was found in an adult in good health. The V call is TRBV13, the J call TRBJ1-2; TRBD1 aligns across 9 bases. The CDR3 protein is CASSLGTGSGYTF. The CDR3 DNA is TGTGCCAGCAGCCTAGGGACAGGGAGTGGCTACACCTTC.